This T cell receptor (beta chain) was documented in a study of cytomegalovirus exposure and HLA in healthy donors. V was trimmed by 6 bases and J by 0 bases, leaving 10 bases between them. Per germline, CDR1 SGDLS and CDR2 YYNGEE. This CDR3 spans 13 amino acids. A multiplex PCR was run with 60 Vbeta primers and 13 Jbeta primers. Libraries were prepared by immunoSEQ multiplex PCR; TCRdb keeps only in-frame clonotypes and omits some of them. The profile shows about 270,000 clones, roughly 70% of them singletons. Study results and limitations: While the bulk of TCR sequences proved rare, some public TCRs turned up in many donors. More clonal expansion characterized HLA-associated TCR beta chains than equally common others in a later analysis.

Points on this clone: Its target is unknown.

Source material: PBMCs. The sequence was collected from a female donor in good health and CMV-seronegative. The chain links TRBV9 to TRBJ2-7, with a possible D match to TRBD1 (6 bases). CDR3 nucleotides: TGTGCCAGCAAACGGGACAACTCCTACGAGCAGTACTTC. This codes for CASKRDNSYEQYF.